This TCR beta chain was identified in a study of shared clonotypes between healthy human individuals. Findings and caveats of the study: Sequencing depth was a factor that was expected to affect clonotype sharing among donors.

A word on this clone: Its target is not known.

CDR3 size: 12 residues. At deep level, the assay was performed. Libraries were prepared by immunoSEQ multiplex PCR; TCRdb keeps only in-frame clonotypes and omits some of them. The sample yields some 2,100,000 clones, approximately 94% seen once. Naive CD8 populations comprised CD45RO-negative cells positively selected for CCR7, excluding terminally differentiated effector memory CD45RA+ cells. The TCR was taken from a man aged 18 to 30 in good health. Some clones in this sample may be carry-over from other donors' samples. Material for sequencing was naive CD8+ T cells from PBMCs. The chain recombines TRBV7-5 with TRBJ1-4. TRBV7-5 is marked as a pseudogene. The CDR3 nucleotides are TGTGTCAGAAGCTTAAGGGTTGAAAAACTGTTTTTT. It codes for CVRSLRVEKLFF.